This is a list of T cell receptor beta chains from one sample in a study of blood T cells in healthy people across ages. TCRdb re-called the 5' RACE reads through MiXCR, storing one row per CDR3 protein. In the table there are about 940,000 distinct CDR3 sequences, roughly 43% of which are singletons. Sample: blood. Receptors were obtained from a man younger than 40 in good health. CDR3s include the opening cysteine and the closing phenylalanine or tryptophan. D genes are given only for firm matches. For some rows the clone size is stated as once, few or many, or as a class when expanded; others skip it.

V gene	J gene	D gene	clone size	CDR3 protein	CDR3 DNA
TRBV6-5	TRBJ2-7	.	.	CASSRIDRTYEQYF	TGTGCCAGCAGCCGGATCGACAGAACCTACGAGCAGTACTTC
TRBV7-3	TRBJ1-1	TRBD1	few	CASSLSPGQGGRAEAFF	TGTGCCAGCAGCTTAAGCCCCGGACAGGGAGGAAGAGCTGAAGCTTTCTTT
TRBV7-2	TRBJ2-3	.	.	CASSFVPGSGTDTQYF	TGTGCCAGCAGCTTTGTTCCGGGGTCGGGCACAGATACGCAGTATTTT
TRBV7-2	TRBJ2-1	TRBD2	.	CASSYDTGGESSYNEQFF	TGTGCCAGCAGCTATGATACGGGGGGGGAGAGCTCCTACAATGAGCAGTTCTTC
TRBV4-1	TRBJ1-2	TRBD1	.	CASSKGDRGSYGYTF	TGCGCCAGCAGCAAGGGGGACAGGGGAAGCTATGGCTACACCTTC
TRBV20-1	TRBJ2-7	.	.	CSARRNLGTYEQYF	TGCAGTGCTAGACGAAACCTGGGAACCTACGAGCAGTACTTC
TRBV28	TRBJ2-5	.	.	CASLRMNRVETQYF	TGTGCCAGCCTCAGGATGAACAGGGTCGAGACCCAGTACTTC
TRBV27	TRBJ2-3	.	few	CASRDPGRTDTQYF	TGTGCCAGCAGGGACCCCGGCCGCACAGATACGCAGTATTTT
TRBV3-1	TRBJ2-1	TRBD2	many	CASSQVSGGSNEQFF	TGTGCCAGCAGCCAAGTTAGCGGGGGGTCCAATGAGCAGTTCTTC
TRBV27	TRBJ1-2	.	once	CASSVSRRGDIYAF	TGTGCCAGCAGTGTCAGTCGGAGGGGAGATATTTACGCCTTC